The rows below give T cell receptor beta chains drawn from one sample of a study of T cells in Graves' hyperthyroidism and ophthalmopathy. One entry per CDR3 protein results from TCRdb running MiXCR on the multiplex PCR reads. The sample holds around 250,000 distinct CDR3 sequences, approximately 24% seen once. Sequencing was done on a sample of blood. The receptors were gathered from a woman in her forties with Graves' ophthalmopathy. Both conserved end residues are trimmed from each CDR3.

j_gene	v_gene	CDR3aa
TRBJ1-1	TRBV12-3/TRBV12-4	ASSLEGQRAF
TRBJ2-7	TRBV6-2/TRBV6-3	ASSAPGQGADEQY
TRBJ2-4	TRBV6-5	ASSYRQGMGAKNIQY
TRBJ2-7	TRBV7-8	ASSLGASEQY
TRBJ2-5	TRBV24-1	ATSDQRTSAQETQY
TRBJ2-7	TRBV20-1	SAIGRLWEQS
TRBJ2-7	TRBV18	ASSVDRTYEQY
TRBJ2-5	TRBV6-2/TRBV6-3	ATTRGVHQETQY
TRBJ2-7	TRBV20-1	SARGIGGIYEQY
TRBJ1-1	TRBV6-2/TRBV6-3	ASRRQTEAF